This TCR beta chain derives from a study of regulatory T cells in long-lasting Graves disease. Study information: The criterion for persistent Graves' disease was over 5 years of antithyroid drugs with positive TSH receptor antibodies.

Stated time point: persistent/refractory GD, antithyroid drugs over 5 years with positive TRAb. Following extraction of RNA from PBMCs, that RNA was used to make the TCR library. Diagnoses of Graves' disease were made by American Thyroid Association guidelines. Construction of the TCR beta libraries employed iRepertoire HTBI primers in conjunction with Arm-PCR of CDR3 regions. TCRdb itself ran the multiplex PCR reads through MiXCR, one entry per CDR3 protein. Of hundreds of thousands of distinct CDR3 sequences listed, about 22% are singletons. This clonotype was counted many times. Its antigen is unknown. Broader study findings: When disease was persistent, TRBV28, TRBJ1-2 and TRBJ2-5 were the favored segments. New patients shared some 970 public clonotypes, fewer than the approximately 2,500 shared by persistent patients.

CDR1 is MDHEN and CDR2 is SYDVKM in the germline V gene. After removal of 5 bases from V and 3 bases from J, the junction contained 11 bases not matched to a gene. CDR3 length: 16 amino acids. The sequencing used peripheral blood mononuclear cells (PBMCs), collected when the disease was refractory, from a patient treated with antithyroid drugs. This sequence was found in a female donor with Graves disease. This chain uses TRBV28 with TRBJ1-1; 8 nucleotides line up with TRBD1. CDR3 coding DNA: TGTGCCAGCAGTATAACAGGGGGATTTTGGGACACTGAAGCTTTCTTT. It is translated as CASSITGGFWDTEAFF.